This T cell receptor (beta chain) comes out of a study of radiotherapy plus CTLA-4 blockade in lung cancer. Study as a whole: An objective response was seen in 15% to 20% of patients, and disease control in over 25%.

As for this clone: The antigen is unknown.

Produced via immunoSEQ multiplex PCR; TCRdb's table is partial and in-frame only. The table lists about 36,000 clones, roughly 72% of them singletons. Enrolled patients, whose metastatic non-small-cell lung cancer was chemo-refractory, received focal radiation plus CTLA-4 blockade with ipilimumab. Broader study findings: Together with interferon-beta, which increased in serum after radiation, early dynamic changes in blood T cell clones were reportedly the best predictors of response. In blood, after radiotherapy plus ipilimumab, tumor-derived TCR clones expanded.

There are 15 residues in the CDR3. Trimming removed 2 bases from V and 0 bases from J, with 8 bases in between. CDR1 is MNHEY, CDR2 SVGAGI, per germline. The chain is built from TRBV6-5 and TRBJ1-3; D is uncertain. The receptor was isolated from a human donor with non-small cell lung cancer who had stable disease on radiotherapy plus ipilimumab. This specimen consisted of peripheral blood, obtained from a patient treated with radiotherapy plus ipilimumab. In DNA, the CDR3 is TGTGCCAGCAGTTACCGGGGTACCTCTGGAAACACCATATATTTT. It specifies CASSYRGTSGNTIYF.